The source of this T cell receptor beta chain is a study of STAT5B mutations in CD4+ large granular lymphocyte leukemia. As handled by the study authors: Lowest detectable productive clonotype frequency was 2.59 x 10-5. Produced via immunoSEQ multiplex PCR; TCRdb's table is partial and in-frame only. From that table come the V and J calls and clone size; the DNA was used to work out D and trimming. The sample comprises 20,000 to 25,000 clones, approximately 80% of which are singletons, and 0.42% rests with the top ten. This clone has just one count. The V end was cut by 3 bases, the J end by 4 bases, with 11 bases between. The CDR3 extends over 14 amino acids. Germline CDR1 is MNHNS and CDR2 is SASEGT.

This clonotype was obtained from a human donor in good health. The genes are TRBV6-1 and TRBJ2-3; D possibly uses TRBD1 or TRBD2 (5 bases each). Sequenced input: CD4+ T cells from blood buffy coats. CDR3 protein: CASSDWGKSDTQYF. The CDR3 DNA follows: TGTGCCAGCAGTGACTGGGGGAAGTCAGATACGCAGTATTTT.